What follows describes a single T cell receptor beta chain. What it recognizes is unknown. V dropped 4 bases and J dropped 6 bases, with 13 bases sitting between them. The CDR3 spans 12 residues. Germline loops: CDR1 SQVTM, CDR2 ANQGSEA. This sample stems from a study of CD8+ T cells in alopecia areata. Study summary: Oral tofacitinib (5 to 10 mg twice daily) was administered to treated patients. Points from the study as a whole: Lesional scalp exceeded normal scalp in clonality, especially in alopecia totalis/universalis. Administration of tofacitinib significantly diminished scalp clonality and expanded CD8+ clones within the top 100. Many expanded lesional clones persisted in scalp and blood during tofacitinib.

Isolated RNA was reverse transcribed into cDNA used as the sequencing template. The assay was immunoSEQ multiplex PCR, and TCRdb's table has in-frame clones only and misses some. The sample lists tens of thousands of clones, roughly 28% occurring once. Specified treatment: oral pan-JAK inhibitor, 5-10 mg twice daily. The clonotype comes from a human donor with alopecia areata. The material was CD8+ T cells sorted from blood, obtained at week 4, from a patient treated with tofacitinib. V is TRBV29-1 and J is TRBJ2-7; TRBD1 is a possible D gene (6 bases). The CDR3 spells CSVAPGAGEQYF. As DNA, the CDR3 is TGCAGCGTTGCTCCAGGGGCGGGCGAGCAGTACTTC.